The sequence of this T cell receptor beta chain was determined in a study of cytomegalovirus exposure and HLA in healthy donors. About the research overall: An early release of data contained around 80 million unique TCRs, which came from HLA-typed donors. The study, taken as a whole, reports: 164 TCR beta chains were listed as cytomegalovirus-associated.

Concerning this clone: Its target is unknown.

The CDR3 runs to 14 residues. Germline CDR1 is MNHEY and CDR2 is SMNVEV (reference sequence). After removal of 5 bases from V and 7 bases from J, the junction contained 11 bases not matched to a gene. The PCR used 60 Vbeta and 13 Jbeta primers. Source study methods: A later analysis counted approximately 80 million unique TCR beta chains, around 10 million shared. Method: immunoSEQ multiplex PCR; TCRdb's copy keeps in-frame clones and lacks some. V, J and clone size are those of that table, while D and trimming were read from the DNA. Found here are about 69,000 clones, around 74% of them singletons; the top ten hold roughly 11%.

The chain carries TRBV27 and TRBJ2-7; TRBD2 agrees at 7 bases. The sequence was collected from a woman aged 60-70 years in good health and CMV-seropositive. Sequencing used PBMCs. This chain's CDR3 is CASSTWGREKEQYF. The DNA for the CDR3 is TGTGCCAGCAGTACCTGGGGGAGGGAGAAAGAGCAGTACTTC.